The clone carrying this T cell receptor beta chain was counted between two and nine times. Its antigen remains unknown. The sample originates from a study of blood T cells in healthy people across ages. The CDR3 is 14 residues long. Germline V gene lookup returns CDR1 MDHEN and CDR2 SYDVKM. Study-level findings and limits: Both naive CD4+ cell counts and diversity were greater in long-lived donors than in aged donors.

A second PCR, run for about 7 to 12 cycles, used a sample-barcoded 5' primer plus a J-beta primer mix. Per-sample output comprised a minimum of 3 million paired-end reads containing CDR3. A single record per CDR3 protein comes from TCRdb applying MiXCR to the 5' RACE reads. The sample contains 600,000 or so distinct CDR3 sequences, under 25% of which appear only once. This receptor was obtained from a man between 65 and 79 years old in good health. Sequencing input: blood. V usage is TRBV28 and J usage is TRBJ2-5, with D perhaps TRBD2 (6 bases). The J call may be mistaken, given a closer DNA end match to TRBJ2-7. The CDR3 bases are TGTGCCAGCAGTCCCTCGGAGGGGCTCTACGAGCAGTACTTC. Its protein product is CASSPSEGLYEQYF.